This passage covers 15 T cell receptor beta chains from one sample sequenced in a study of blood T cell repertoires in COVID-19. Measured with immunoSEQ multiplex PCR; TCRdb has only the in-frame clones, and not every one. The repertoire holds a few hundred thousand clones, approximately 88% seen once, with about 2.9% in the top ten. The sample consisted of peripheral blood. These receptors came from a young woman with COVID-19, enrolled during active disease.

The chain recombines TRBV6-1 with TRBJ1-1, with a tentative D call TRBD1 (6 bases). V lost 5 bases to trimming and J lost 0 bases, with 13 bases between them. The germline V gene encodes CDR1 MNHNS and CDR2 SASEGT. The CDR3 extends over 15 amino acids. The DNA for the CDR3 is TGTGCCAGCAGTTCCCCGGGACACTTGAACACTGAAGCTTTCTTT. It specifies CASSSPGHLNTEAFF.

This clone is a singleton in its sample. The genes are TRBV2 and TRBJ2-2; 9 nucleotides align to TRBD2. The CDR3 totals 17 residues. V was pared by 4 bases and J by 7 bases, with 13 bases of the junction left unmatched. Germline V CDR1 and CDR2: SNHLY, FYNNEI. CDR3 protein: CASSGGSGSYSVGELFF. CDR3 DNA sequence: TGTGCCAGCAGTGGTGGTAGCGGGAGTTATTCGGTCGGGGAGCTGTTTTTT.

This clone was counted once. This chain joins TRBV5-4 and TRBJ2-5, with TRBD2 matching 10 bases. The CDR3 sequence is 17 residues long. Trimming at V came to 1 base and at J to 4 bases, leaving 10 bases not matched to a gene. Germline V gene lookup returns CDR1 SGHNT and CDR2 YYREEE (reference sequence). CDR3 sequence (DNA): TGTGCCAGCAGCTTGCCAGCGGGGGGGGTAGGGCGAGAGACCCAGTACTTC. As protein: CASSLPAGGVGRETQYF.

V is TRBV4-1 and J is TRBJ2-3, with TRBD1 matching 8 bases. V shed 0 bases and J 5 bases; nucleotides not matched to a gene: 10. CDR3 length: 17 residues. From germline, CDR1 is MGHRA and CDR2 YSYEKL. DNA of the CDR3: TGCGCCAGCAGCCAAGATGTGTCAGGGGGCGTTCAAGATACGCAGTATTTT. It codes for CASSQDVSGGVQDTQYF.

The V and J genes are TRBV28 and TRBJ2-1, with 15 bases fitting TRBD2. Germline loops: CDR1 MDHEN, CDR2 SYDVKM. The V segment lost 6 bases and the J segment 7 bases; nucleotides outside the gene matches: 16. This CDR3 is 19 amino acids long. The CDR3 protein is CASSTTGLAGGVLMNEQFF. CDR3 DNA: TGTGCCAGCAGCACCACGGGACTAGCGGGGGGCGTGTTGATGAATGAGCAGTTCTTC.

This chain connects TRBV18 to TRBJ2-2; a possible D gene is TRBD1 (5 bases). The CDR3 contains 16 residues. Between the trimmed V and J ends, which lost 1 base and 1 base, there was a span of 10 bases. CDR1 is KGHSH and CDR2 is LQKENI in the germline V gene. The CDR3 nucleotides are TGTGCCAGCTCACCACAGGGGCCCAGGAACACCGGGGAGCTGTTTTTT. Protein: CASSPQGPRNTGELFF.

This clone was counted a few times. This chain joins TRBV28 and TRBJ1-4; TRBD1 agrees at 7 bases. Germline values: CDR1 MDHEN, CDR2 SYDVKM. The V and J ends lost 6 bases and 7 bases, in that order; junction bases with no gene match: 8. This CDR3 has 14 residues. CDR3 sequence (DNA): TGTGCCAGCAGACTCGACAGGGCGGGTGAAAAACTGTTTTTT. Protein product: CASRLDRAGEKLFF.

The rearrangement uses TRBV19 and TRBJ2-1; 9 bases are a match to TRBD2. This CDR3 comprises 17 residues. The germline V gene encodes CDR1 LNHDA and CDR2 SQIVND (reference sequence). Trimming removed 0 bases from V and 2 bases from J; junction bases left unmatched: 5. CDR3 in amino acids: CASSIDRASGAYNEQFF. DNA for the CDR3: TGTGCCAGTAGTATAGATCGGGCTAGCGGGGCCTACAATGAGCAGTTCTTC.

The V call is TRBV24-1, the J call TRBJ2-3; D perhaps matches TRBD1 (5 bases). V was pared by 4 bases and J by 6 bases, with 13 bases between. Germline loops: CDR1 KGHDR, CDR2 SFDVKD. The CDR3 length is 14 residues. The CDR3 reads CATSEPYRHDTQYF. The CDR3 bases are TGTGCCACCAGTGAGCCATACAGGCACGATACGCAGTATTTT.

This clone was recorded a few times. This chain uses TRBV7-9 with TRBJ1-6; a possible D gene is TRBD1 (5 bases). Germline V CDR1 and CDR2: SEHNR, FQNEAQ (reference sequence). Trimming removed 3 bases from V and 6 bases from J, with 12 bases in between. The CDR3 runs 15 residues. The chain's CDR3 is CASSLGGFSNSPLHF. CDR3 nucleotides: TGTGCCAGCAGCTTGGGGGGATTCTCTAATTCACCCCTCCACTTT.

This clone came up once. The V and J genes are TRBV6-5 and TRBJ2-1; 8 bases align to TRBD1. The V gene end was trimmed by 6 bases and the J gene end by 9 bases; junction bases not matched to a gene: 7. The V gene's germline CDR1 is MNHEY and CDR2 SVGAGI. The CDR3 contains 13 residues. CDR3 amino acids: CASRTDRASEQFF. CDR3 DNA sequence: TGTGCCAGCAGGACGGACAGGGCGAGTGAGCAGTTCTTC.

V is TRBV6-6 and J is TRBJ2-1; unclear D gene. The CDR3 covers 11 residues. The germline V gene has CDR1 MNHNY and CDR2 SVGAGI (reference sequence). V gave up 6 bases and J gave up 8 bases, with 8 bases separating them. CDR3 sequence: CASSLRDEQFF. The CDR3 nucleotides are TGTGCCAGCAGCCTCCGGGATGAGCAGTTCTTC.

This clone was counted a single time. The CDR3 sequence is CASSQSPLGTGIVEQYF. CDR3 DNA: TGCGCCAGCAGCCAATCCCCTCTTGGGACAGGGATAGTCGAGCAGTACTTC. V gene TRBV4-3 combines with J gene TRBJ2-7, with 9 bases that match TRBD1. Per germline, CDR1 LGHNA and CDR2 YSLEER. CDR3 length: 17 amino acids. V trimming: 2 bases; J trimming: 6 bases; junction bases outside the gene matches: 14.

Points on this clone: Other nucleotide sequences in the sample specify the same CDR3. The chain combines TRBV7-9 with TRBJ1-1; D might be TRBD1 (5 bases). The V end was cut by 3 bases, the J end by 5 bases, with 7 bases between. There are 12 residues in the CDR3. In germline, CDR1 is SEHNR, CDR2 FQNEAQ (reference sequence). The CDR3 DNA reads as TGTGCCAGCAGCTTGGCAGGGACTGAAGCTTTCTTT. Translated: CASSLAGTEAFF.

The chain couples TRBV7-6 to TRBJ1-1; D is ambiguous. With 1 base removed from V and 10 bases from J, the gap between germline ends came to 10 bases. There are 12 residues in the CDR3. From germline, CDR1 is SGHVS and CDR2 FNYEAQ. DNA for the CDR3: TGTGCCAGCAGCTTAGTAGCCGAAGGAGCTTTCTTT. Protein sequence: CASSLVAEGAFF.